This TCR beta chain was sequenced in a study of T cells in women clearing cervical HPV infection. The CDR3 is made up of 12 amino acids. The V gene's germline CDR1 is SEHNR and CDR2 FQNEAQ (reference sequence). All donors had a single incident cervical HPV16 infection, not prevalent. A word on this clone: Read sequence stops 3 residues before the CDR3 end, and the germline J gene provides the missing end.

Generated by immunoSEQ multiplex PCR, the TCRdb table keeps only in-frame clones and is missing some. The sample data list about 26,000 clones. This TCR came from a woman between 18 and 70 years old with a cervical HPV16 infection that either progressed to CIN3+ or cleared (not recorded which). The sequencing input was blood buffy coat. V gene TRBV7-9 combines with J gene TRBJ2-4; D gene ambiguous. CDR3: CASSALNYGQYF. The CDR3 DNA, read in part, is TGTGCCAGCAGCGCCCTTAACTATGGT.